Described below is a single T cell receptor beta chain sequence and its context. It has no known antigen specificity. Per-base quality was not reported, and no clone a single base away is much larger than it. The sample is drawn from a study of T cells after yellow fever vaccination (dated by TCRdb to the late 2010s). At the level of the whole study: The SMART-Seq v4 Ultra Low Input RNA kit was used to prepare libraries from fractions with low cell numbers. To follow T-cell clones before and after both primary and booster YFV17D yellow fever vaccination, bulk TCR alpha and beta repertoires underwent longitudinal sequencing. Two healthy male donors, one aged 18 to 30 and one aged 30 to 40 years, made up the cohort. Blood was collected at multiple timepoints before and after primary and secondary immunization, and bulk PBMC replicates and cell subsets were isolated. Results the study describes overall, beyond this receptor: Compared with the primary T-cell response, the secondary T-cell response was weaker but faster, peaking on day 5 rather than day 15. Only two donors were included in the study, so the extent to which the findings can be generalized is limited. Computational filtering was required because FACS-sorted repertoires could contain abundant contaminating clonotypes from the bulk population. After the booster, most clones that had expanded after primary vaccination were detected again (around 97% of CD4 and around 88% of CD8), suggesting broad maintenance of memory. A small share of clonotypes occurred in both CD4 and CD8 compartments, likely arising from convergent recombination.

The sample's treatment or condition, from its label and the paper: live attenuated yellow fever vaccine strain. A standard Ficoll-Paque protocol was used to isolate PBMCs from peripheral blood. Dynabeads CD4 and CD8 positive selection kits were used to isolate CD4 and CD8 T-cell fractions. RNA was extracted with TriZol from bulk PBMCs, CD4 and CD8 fractions, and dextramer-positive and dextramer-negative fractions. V loses 6 bases, J loses 9 bases, and the germline ends lie 16 bases apart. The CDR3 covers 13 residues, taking in both the cysteine and the phenylalanine. The retained sequence is limited to the CDR3, 39 bases, with the frame set at the first base. Per the germline V gene, MGHRA is the CDR1 and YSYEKL is the CDR2. TCR cDNA was synthesized by 5'RACE template switching, which introduced a universal primer site and unique molecular identifiers. Priming for cDNA synthesis came from both the TCR alpha and TCR beta constant segments. Libraries were amplified in two PCR steps, with sample barcodes and sequencing adapters added in the second step. Libraries were sequenced on Illumina HiSeq 2500 (2x100 bp) or NovaSeq (2x150 bp). The original pipeline was this. MIGEC was used to demultiplex reads and collapse the reads into UMI consensus sequences, and MiXCR was used for V(D)J alignment. Clonotypes responding to the vaccine were identified with edgeR on replicate PBMC samples, with the criteria of FDR below 0.01 and a log2 fold change above 5 up to day 15. Bulk clonotypes were assigned CD4 or CD8 identity according to which sequenced CD4 or CD8 repertoire held them at higher abundance. Using fastp at Q25 and MiXCR, TCRdb reprocessed the public reads and kept productive beta chains. Merged by CDR3 protein, the rows form single entries marked with the most common genes and DNA. For this entry, the V and J calls and clone size follow TCRdb and not the study's own pipeline. For this sample there are under 300,000 distinct CDR3 sequences; 6.7% appear just once. About 1% of the sample lies in the top ten.

This receptor was taken from a man aged 25 to 40 who received the YFV17D yellow fever vaccine. The chain is assembled from TRBV4-1 and TRBJ2-3; the D region possibly corresponds to TRBD2 (6 bases align). Sequenced here: CD4+ T cells sorted from PBMCs, sampled on the day of the yellow fever booster vaccination. The CDR3 sequence is CASRQTSTETQYF. The DNA sequence is TGCGCCAGCAGACAGACTAGTACGGAGACGCAGTATTTT.